The T cell receptor (beta chain) described here comes from a study of cytomegalovirus exposure and HLA in healthy donors. Background on the study: It was reported in a later analysis that the roughly 120 validation repertoires used the same platform as the approximately 650 first-cohort repertoires. Study conclusions and caveats: Cytomegalovirus-associated TCR beta chains were listed, numbering more than 150.

Note on this clone: What it binds is unknown.

Only in-frame clones appear in the TCRdb table, and some are missing; sequencing was by immunoSEQ multiplex PCR. The sample lists more than 150,000 clones; more than 65% were seen once. The length of the CDR3 is 13 residues. Trimming cost V 5 bases and J 1 base, with 11 bases left between them. The germline V gene encodes CDR1 SQVTM and CDR2 ANQGSEA. J is TRBJ2-5 and V is TRBV29-1; no firm D call. Sequenced material: PBMCs. This receptor was obtained from a woman aged 18-29 years in good health and CMV-seropositive. The CDR3 sequence is CSVQQFPQETQYF. In nucleotides, the CDR3 is TGCAGCGTTCAACAGTTCCCCCAAGAGACCCAGTACTTC.